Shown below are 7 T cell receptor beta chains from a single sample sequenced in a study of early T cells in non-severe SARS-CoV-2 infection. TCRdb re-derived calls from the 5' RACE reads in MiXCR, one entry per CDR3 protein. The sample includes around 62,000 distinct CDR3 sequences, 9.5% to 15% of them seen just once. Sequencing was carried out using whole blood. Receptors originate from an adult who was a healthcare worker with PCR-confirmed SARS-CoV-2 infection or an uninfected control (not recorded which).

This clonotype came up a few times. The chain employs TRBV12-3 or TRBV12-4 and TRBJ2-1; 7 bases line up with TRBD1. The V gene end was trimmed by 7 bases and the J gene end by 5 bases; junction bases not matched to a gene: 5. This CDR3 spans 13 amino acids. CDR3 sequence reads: CASTKDRDNEQFF. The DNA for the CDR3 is TGTGCCAGCACTAAAGACAGGGACAATGAGCAGTTCTTC.

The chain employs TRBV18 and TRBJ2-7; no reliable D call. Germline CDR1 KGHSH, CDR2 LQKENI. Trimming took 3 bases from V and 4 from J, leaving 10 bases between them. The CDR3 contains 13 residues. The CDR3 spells CASSPPSSYEQYF. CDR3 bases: TGTGCCAGCTCACCCCCGAGTTCATACGAGCAGTACTTC.

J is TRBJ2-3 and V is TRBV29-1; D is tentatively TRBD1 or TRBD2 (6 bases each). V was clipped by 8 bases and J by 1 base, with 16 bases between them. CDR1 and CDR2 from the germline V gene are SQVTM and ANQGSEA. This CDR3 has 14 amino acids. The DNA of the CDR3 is TGCAGCCTACGGGGGCCTGGAGGCACAGATACGCAGTATTTT. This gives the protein CSLRGPGGTDTQYF.

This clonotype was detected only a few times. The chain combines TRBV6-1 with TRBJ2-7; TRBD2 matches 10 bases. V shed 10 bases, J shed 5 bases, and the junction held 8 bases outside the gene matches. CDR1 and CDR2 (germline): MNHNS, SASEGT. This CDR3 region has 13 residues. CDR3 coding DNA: TGTGCCACCCTCGGGCTAGCGGGAGACGAGCAGTACTTC. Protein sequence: CATLGLAGDEQYF.

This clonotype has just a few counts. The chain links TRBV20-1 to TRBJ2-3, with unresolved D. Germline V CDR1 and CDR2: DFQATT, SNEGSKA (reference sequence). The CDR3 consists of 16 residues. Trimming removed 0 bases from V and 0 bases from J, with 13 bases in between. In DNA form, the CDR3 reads TGCAGTGCTAGAGAGGGTCGGACCTCTAGCACAGATACGCAGTATTTT. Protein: CSAREGRTSSTDTQYF.

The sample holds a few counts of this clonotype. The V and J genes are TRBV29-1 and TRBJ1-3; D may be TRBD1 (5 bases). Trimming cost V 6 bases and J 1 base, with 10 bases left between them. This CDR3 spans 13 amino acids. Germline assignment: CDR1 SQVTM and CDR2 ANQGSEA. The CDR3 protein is CSVRESSGNTIYF. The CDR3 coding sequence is TGCAGCGTCAGGGAATCATCTGGAAACACCATATATTTT.

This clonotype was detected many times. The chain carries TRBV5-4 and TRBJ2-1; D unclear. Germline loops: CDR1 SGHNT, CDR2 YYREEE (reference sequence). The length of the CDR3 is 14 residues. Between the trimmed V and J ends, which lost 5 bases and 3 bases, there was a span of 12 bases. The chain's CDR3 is CASRDGDFYNEQFF. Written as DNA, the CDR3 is TGTGCCAGCAGGGACGGAGATTTCTACAATGAGCAGTTCTTC.